The 18 T cell receptor beta chains given below trace back to one sample, sequenced in a study of CD8+CD57+ T cells in acquired aplastic anemia. Genomic DNA, serving as template, underwent TCR beta VDJ and CDR3 profiling. TCRdb processed the reads anew with MiXCR; each CDR3 protein has one entry. The sample carries about 150,000 distinct CDR3 sequences, about 48% recorded once. Sequenced patients had shown CD8+CD57+ cell expansion by flow cytometry. Sequenced sample: sorted CD4+, CD8+, or CD8+CD57+ T cells (not recorded which) from PBMCs. The receptors stem from a human donor with aplastic anemia.

The rearrangement links TRBV15 to TRBJ2-7; D is unresolved. The CDR3 runs to 14 residues. Trimming removed 1 base at V and 2 bases at J, with 9 bases between. The germline gives CDR1 LNHNV, CDR2 YYDKDF (reference sequence). The CDR3 reads CATSRVSTTYEQYF. The CDR3 nucleotides are TGTGCCACCAGCAGAGTATCGACCACCTACGAGCAGTACTTC.

In this sample, this clonotype turned up many times. The V call is TRBV9, the J call TRBJ2-5; the D call may be TRBD1 or TRBD2 (6 bases each). The CDR3 totals 15 residues. With 3 bases removed from V and 3 bases from J, the gap between germline ends came to 15 bases. Germline V CDR1 and CDR2: SGDLS, YYNGEE. CDR3 nucleotide sequence: TGTGCCAGCAGCGCTTCGGGGGCCCCCAAAGAGACCCAGTACTTC. Translated, it gives CASSASGAPKETQYF.

This clonotype was seen many times. J is TRBJ2-7 and V is TRBV7-9; D not resolved. Trimming shortened V by 4 bases and J by 3 bases, and 13 bases separated the two germline ends. Per germline, CDR1 SEHNR and CDR2 FQNEAQ (reference sequence). There are 14 residues in the CDR3. Here the CDR3 DNA reads TGTGCCAGCAGCTCCCCGACCCCATACTACGAGCAGTACTTC. Amino acids: CASSSPTPYYEQYF.

The chain joins TRBV10-3 to TRBJ2-7, with no clear D. Germline CDR1 reads ENHRY; CDR2 reads SYGVKD. The CDR3 loop spans 14 amino acids. The V end was cut by 2 bases, the J end by 9 bases, with 17 bases between. The CDR3 sequence: CAISEPQAPRRQYF. CDR3 DNA sequence: TGTGCCATCAGTGAGCCGCAGGCCCCTCGTAGGCAGTACTTC.

This clonotype has a count of ten or more. V usage is TRBV3-1 and J usage is TRBJ1-6; no definite D call. In germline, CDR1 is LGHDT, CDR2 YNNKEL (reference sequence). Between the trimmed V and J ends, which lost 0 bases and 3 bases, there was a span of 6 bases. The CDR3 runs 15 residues. The CDR3 here is CASSQEDSYNSPLHF. The CDR3 DNA follows: TGTGCCAGCAGCCAAGAAGATAGCTATAATTCACCCCTCCACTTT.

This clonotype was counted ten times or more. The V and J genes are TRBV9 and TRBJ1-5; TRBD1 matches 11 bases. This CDR3 has 15 amino acids. In germline, CDR1 is SGDLS, CDR2 YYNGEE. After removal of 0 bases from V and 6 bases from J, the junction contained 2 bases not matched to a gene. CDR3 amino acids: CASSVGTGGGQPQHF. CDR3 nucleotide sequence: TGTGCCAGCAGCGTAGGGACAGGGGGCGGTCAGCCCCAGCATTTT.

This rearrangement joins TRBV2 to TRBJ2-7, with TRBD2 matching over 7 bases. Trimming at V came to 7 bases and at J to 1 base, leaving 13 bases not matched to a gene. The CDR3 spans 16 residues. Germline V CDR1 and CDR2: SNHLY, FYNNEI. CDR3: CASNDPGGRSSYEQYF. CDR3 coding DNA: TGTGCCAGCAATGATCCAGGCGGGAGAAGTTCCTACGAGCAGTACTTC.

This chain connects TRBV29-1 to TRBJ1-2; weak D call: TRBD1 (6 bases). Between the trimmed V and J ends, which lost 5 bases and 5 bases, there was a span of 15 bases. CDR3 length equals 13 residues. Germline V gives CDR1 SQVTM, CDR2 ANQGSEA. The CDR3 DNA reads TGCAGCGTTTTGACAGGAGAAACTTATGGCTACACCTTC. This sequence encodes CSVLTGETYGYTF. The entire variable domain, with the rest obtained from reference TRBV29-1 and TRBJ1-2, is as follows: SAVISQKPSRDICQRGTSLTIQCQVDSQVTMMFWYRQQPGQSLTLIATANQGSEATYESGFVIDKFPISRPNLTFSTLTVSNMSPEDSSIYLCSVLTGETYGYTFGSGTRLTVV.

The J gene is TRBJ1-1, the V gene TRBV19, with D possibly TRBD1 on 5 matching bases. V shed 1 base and J shed 1 base, with 10 bases lying between them. Germline assignment: CDR1 LNHDA and CDR2 SQIVND (reference sequence). The CDR3 totals 15 residues. The CDR3 loop reads CASSIALRGNTEAFF. The CDR3 nucleotides read TGTGCCAGTAGTATAGCCCTGAGGGGGAACACTGAAGCTTTCTTT.

V and J are TRBV24-1 and TRBJ2-1; 11 nucleotides line up with TRBD2. Trimming took 3 bases from V and 0 from J; bases not matched to a gene: 3. CDR3 length equals 17 residues. CDR1 is KGHDR, CDR2 SFDVKD, per germline. CDR3 bases: TGTGCCACCAGTGATCCGACTAGCGGGGTCTCCTACAATGAGCAGTTCTTC. This sequence encodes CATSDPTSGVSYNEQFF.

V gene TRBV2 combines with J gene TRBJ2-7; weak D call: TRBD1 (5 bases). The CDR3 runs 14 residues. Trimming removed 5 bases at V and 3 bases at J, with 14 bases between. The germline CDR1 and CDR2 sequences are SNHLY and FYNNEI. The CDR3 region is CASSYEAGNYEQYF. The CDR3 DNA is TGTGCCAGCAGTTACGAAGCAGGGAACTACGAGCAGTACTTC.

This clonotype was picked up a small number of times. The chain joins TRBV12-3 or TRBV12-4 to TRBJ2-1; D is ambiguous. CDR3 length equals 15 residues. V shed 1 base and J shed 7 bases, with 14 bases lying between them. CDR3 bases: TGTGCCAGCAGTTTAGAGAGGCCCGGCAGGAATGAGCAGTTCTTC. Translating gives CASSLERPGRNEQFF.

The chain uses TRBV29-1 and TRBJ2-3; D possibly matches TRBD1 or TRBD2 (7 bases each). The CDR3 is 14 amino acids. The germline V and J ends were trimmed by 6 bases and 1 base, with 14 bases remaining between them. Germline CDR1 is SQVTM and CDR2 is ANQGSEA. The CDR3: CSVEGGTGTDTQYF. CDR3 sequence (DNA): TGCAGCGTAGAGGGGGGGACAGGCACAGATACGCAGTATTTT.

Points on this clonotype: A much larger clone lies one base from this, so it may be a read error. The CDR3 ends on some other residue instead of the conserved phenylalanine or tryptophan, so this is likely a read error. The chain carries TRBV7-9 and TRBJ1-4, with D unclear. This CDR3 comprises 15 residues. Per the germline V gene, CDR1 is SEHNR and CDR2 is FQNEAQ (reference sequence). V was pared by 1 base and J by 3 bases, with 9 bases between. CDR3 protein: CASSLVPGANEKLFL. The DNA for the CDR3 is TGTGCCAGCAGCTTAGTTCCAGGCGCTAATGAAAAACTGTTTTTG.

A few counts support this clonotype. J is TRBJ1-1 and V is TRBV7-9; D not resolved. CDR3 length: 12 amino acids. Germline V gene lookup returns CDR1 SEHNR and CDR2 FQNEAQ (reference sequence). Trimming pared 4 bases from V and 8 bases from J, leaving 11 bases between. CDR3 in amino acids: CASSSDLPEAFF. For the CDR3, the DNA is TGTGCCAGCAGCTCAGACCTCCCCGAAGCTTTCTTT. The entire variable domain, with the rest obtained from reference TRBV7-9 and TRBJ1-1, is as follows: DTGVSQNPRHKITKRGQNVTFRCDPISEHNRLYWYRQTLGQGPEFLTYFQNEAQLEKSRLLSDRFSAERPKGSFSTLEIQRTEQGDSAMYLCASSSDLPEAFFGQGTRLTVV.

This clonotype has more than one count but fewer than ten. The gene calls are TRBV2 and TRBJ1-6; a possible D gene is TRBD1 (5 bases). V lost 8 bases and J lost 7, with 12 bases in between. Germline CDR1 SNHLY, CDR2 FYNNEI. This CDR3 spans 13 amino acids. CDR3 region: CASRDGGNSPLHF. CDR3 sequence (DNA): TGTGCCAGCCGGGACGGGGGGAATTCACCCCTCCACTTT. Combining the CDR3 with reference TRBV2 and TRBJ1-6 gives the whole variable domain EPEVTQTPSHQVTQMGQEVILRCVPISNHLYFYWYRQILGQKVEFLVSFYNNEISEKSEIFDDQFSVERPDGSNFTLKIRSTKLEDSAMYFCASRDGGNSPLHFGNGTRLTVT.

The chain recombines TRBV29-1 with TRBJ2-7; 9 bases align to TRBD2. CDR3 length: 15 residues. Unmatched junction bases numbered 8, after V lost 3 bases and J lost 2 bases. CDR1 and CDR2 (germline): SQVTM, ANQGSEA. The CDR3 sequence: CSVELASGTTYEQYF. The CDR3 nucleotides read TGCAGCGTTGAGCTCGCTAGCGGGACAACCTACGAGCAGTACTTC.

The table lists this clonotype with a count of one. V is TRBV20-1 and J is TRBJ2-2; 8 bases are a match to TRBD2. This CDR3 region has 14 residues. The V segment lost 2 bases and the J segment 1 base; nucleotides outside the gene matches: 0. Germline V gives CDR1 DFQATT, CDR2 SNEGSKA (reference sequence). The CDR3 region has the DNA TGCAGTGCTAGACTAGCGGGGAACACCGGGGAGCTGTTTTTT. It translates to CSARLAGNTGELFF.